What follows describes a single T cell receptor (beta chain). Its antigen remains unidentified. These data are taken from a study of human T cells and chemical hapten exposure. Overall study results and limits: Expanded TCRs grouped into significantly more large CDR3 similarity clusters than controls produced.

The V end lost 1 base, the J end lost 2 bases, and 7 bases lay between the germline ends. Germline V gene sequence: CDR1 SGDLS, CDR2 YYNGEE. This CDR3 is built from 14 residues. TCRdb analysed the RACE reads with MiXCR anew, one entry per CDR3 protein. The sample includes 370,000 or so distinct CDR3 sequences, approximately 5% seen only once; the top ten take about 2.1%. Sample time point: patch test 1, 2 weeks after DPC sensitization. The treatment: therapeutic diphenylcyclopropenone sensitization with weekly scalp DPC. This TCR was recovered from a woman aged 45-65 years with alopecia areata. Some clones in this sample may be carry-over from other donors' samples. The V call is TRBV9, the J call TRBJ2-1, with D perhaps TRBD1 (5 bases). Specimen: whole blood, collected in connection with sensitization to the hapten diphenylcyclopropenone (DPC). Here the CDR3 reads CASSVQGTYNEQFF. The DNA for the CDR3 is TGTGCCAGCAGCGTACAGGGAACCTACAATGAGCAGTTCTTC. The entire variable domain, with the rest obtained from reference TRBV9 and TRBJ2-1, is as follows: DSGVTQTPKHLITATGQRVTLRCSPRSGDLSVYWYQQSLDQGLQFLIQYYNGEERAKGNILERFSAQQFPDLHSELNLSSLELGDSALYFCASSVQGTYNEQFFGPGTRLTVL.